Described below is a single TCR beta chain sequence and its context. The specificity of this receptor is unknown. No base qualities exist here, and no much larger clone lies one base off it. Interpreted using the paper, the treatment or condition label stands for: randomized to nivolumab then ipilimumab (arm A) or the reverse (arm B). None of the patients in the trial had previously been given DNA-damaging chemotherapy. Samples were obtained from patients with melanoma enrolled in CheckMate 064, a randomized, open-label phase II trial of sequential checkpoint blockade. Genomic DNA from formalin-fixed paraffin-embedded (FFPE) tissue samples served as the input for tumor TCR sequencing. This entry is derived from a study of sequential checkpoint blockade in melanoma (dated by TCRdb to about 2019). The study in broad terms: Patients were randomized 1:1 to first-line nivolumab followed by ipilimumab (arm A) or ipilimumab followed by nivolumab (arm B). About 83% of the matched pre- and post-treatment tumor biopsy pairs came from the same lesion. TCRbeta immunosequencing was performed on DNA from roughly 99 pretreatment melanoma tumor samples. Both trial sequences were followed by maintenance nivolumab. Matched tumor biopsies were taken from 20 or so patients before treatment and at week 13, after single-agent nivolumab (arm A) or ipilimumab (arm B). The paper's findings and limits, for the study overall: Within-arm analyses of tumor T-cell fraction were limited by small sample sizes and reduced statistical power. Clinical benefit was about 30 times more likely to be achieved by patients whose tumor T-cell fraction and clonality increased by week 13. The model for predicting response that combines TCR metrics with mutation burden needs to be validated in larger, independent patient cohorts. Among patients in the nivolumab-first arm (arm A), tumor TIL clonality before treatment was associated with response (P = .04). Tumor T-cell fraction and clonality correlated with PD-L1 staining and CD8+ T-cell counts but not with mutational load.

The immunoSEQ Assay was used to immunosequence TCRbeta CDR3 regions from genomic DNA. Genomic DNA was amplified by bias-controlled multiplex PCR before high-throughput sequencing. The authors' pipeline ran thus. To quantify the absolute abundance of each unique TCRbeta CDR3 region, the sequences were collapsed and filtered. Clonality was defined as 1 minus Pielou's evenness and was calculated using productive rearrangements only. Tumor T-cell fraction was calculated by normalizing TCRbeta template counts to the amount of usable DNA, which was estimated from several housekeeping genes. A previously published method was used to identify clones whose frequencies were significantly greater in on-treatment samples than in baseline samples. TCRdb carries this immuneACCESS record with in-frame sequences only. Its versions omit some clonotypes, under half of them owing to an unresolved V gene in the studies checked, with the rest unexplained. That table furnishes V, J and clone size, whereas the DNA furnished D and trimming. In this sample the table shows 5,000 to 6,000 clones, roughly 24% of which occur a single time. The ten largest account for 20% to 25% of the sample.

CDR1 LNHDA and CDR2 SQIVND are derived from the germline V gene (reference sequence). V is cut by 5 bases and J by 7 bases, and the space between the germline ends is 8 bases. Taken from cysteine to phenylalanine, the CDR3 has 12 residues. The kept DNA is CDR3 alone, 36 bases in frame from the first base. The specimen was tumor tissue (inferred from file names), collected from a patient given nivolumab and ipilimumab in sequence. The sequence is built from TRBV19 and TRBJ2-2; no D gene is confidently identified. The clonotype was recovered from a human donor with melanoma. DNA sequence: TGTGCCAGTAGTCCATTTTTCGGGGAGCTGTTTTTT. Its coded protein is CASSPFFGELFF.